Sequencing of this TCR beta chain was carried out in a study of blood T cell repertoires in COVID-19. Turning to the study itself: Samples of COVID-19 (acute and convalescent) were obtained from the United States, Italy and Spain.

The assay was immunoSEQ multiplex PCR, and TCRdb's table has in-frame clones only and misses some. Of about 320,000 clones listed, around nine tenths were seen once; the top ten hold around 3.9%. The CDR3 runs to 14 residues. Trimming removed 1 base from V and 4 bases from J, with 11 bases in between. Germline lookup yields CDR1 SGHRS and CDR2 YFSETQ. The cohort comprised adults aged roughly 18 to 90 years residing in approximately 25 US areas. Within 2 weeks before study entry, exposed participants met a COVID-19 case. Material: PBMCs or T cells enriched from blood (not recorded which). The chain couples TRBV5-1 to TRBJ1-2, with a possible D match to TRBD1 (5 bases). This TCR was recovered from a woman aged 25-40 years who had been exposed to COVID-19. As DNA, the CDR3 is TGCGCCAGCAGCTTGCAGGGCGAGGCCTATGGCTACACCTTC. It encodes CASSLQGEAYGYTF.